The source of this T cell receptor beta chain is a study of blood T cell repertoires in COVID-19 (dated by TCRdb to the early 2020s). About the full investigation: Collaborator samples came from the United States, Italy and Spain and covered acute and convalescent phases of COVID-19. Where available, HLA class I and class II types were obtained from metadata supplied by the sample provider rather than from assay-based typing. The material from the prospective study consisted of cDNA or gDNA derived from T cells, B-cell-depleted T cells, or PBMCs. Subjects who had been exposed to COVID-19, were actively infected with it, or had recovered from it provided the deeply sampled blood TCRbeta repertoires that made up the dataset. Nearly every sample came with metadata listing a de-identified subject ID, COVID-19 status, age in years and sex. The repertoires were released in a freely available public database intended as a resource for research on the immune response to SARS-CoV-2. Samples came from the ongoing ImmuneRACE study (first 160 participants) plus 1,254 subjects from 6 global collaborators. Here is what the overall study found, with its caveats: The amount of clinical and demographic metadata varied by source and participant and was provided uncurated.

V loses 0 bases of germline sequence and J loses 1 base, and the interval between the two ends is 10 bases. The CDR3 spans 15 residues, from the cysteine through the phenylalanine. Kept here is only the CDR3 DNA, which spans 45 bases and is read in frame from base 1. The germline V gene (reference sequence) specifies LNHDA as CDR1 and SQIVND as CDR2. In Seattle, one collaborating source enrolled patients while the infection was active and tracked those patients longitudinally over the course of disease. The collaborating institutions used their own protocols to collect whole blood in K2EDTA tubes. Collaborator samples were shipped for TCRbeta analysis as frozen whole blood, isolated PBMCs, or DNA extracted from either sample type. To note about this clone: Its antigen is unknown. No base qualities exist here, and no much larger clone lies one base off it.

TCRbeta CDR3 regions were amplified from genomic DNA by means of the immunoSEQ Assay, a bias-controlled multiplex PCR. The paper's data handling went like this. Within the assay, amplification of reference gene primers was used to estimate how many nucleated cells each sample contained. To quantify the absolute abundance of each unique TCRbeta CDR3 rearrangement, sequence reads were collapsed and filtered. For each sample, productive Simpson clonality was calculated as the square root of Simpson's diversity index over productive rearrangements. TCRdb took over this immuneACCESS table, retaining in-frame rearrangements with V and J assigned. Such tables are incomplete; in checked studies, under half of the missing clones stem from an unresolved V gene, and the remainder is unexplained. Clone size and the V and J calls come from that table; the DNA yielded D and trimming. A total of about 97,000 clones appear in this sample, roughly 92% of them only once. The ten largest clones add up to 1.5% to 2.5% of the sample.

This receptor chain uses TRBV19 and TRBJ2-7; the D region possibly corresponds to TRBD1 (6 bases align). This sequence originates from a woman aged 50 to 60 with COVID-19, enrolled during active disease. Specimen: peripheral blood. The bases read TGTGCCAGTAGTATAGAACCTCAGGGGTCCTACGAGCAGTACTTC. It is translated as CASSIEPQGSYEQYF.